What follows are 19 T cell receptor beta chains derived from one specimen sequenced in a study of T cell repertoires in cytomegalovirus infection. TCRdb re-derived calls from the reads in MiXCR, one entry per CDR3 protein. The table includes almost 500,000 distinct CDR3 sequences, roughly 12% detected once. The material sequenced was PBMCs. Receptor source: a human donor in good health (CMV status not recorded). Some clones in this sample may be carry-over from other donors' samples.

This clonotype was seen repeatedly, ten times or more. The chain combines TRBV4-1 with TRBJ1-2; 10 bases fit TRBD1. Trimming removed 5 bases from V and 8 bases from J; junction bases left unmatched: 5. Per the germline V gene, CDR1 is MGHRA and CDR2 is YSYEKL. The CDR3 sequence is 13 residues long. The CDR3 here is CASSWDRGEGYTF. CDR3 sequence (DNA): TGCGCCAGCAGCTGGGACAGGGGAGAAGGCTACACCTTC.

The rearrangement uses TRBV28 and TRBJ1-5, with D tentatively TRBD1 (6 bases). There are 13 residues in the CDR3. The V end lost 6 bases, the J end lost 5 bases, and 11 bases lay between the germline ends. Germline V gene lookup returns CDR1 MDHEN and CDR2 SYDVKM. The CDR3 reads CASRQGSYQPQHF. The DNA for the CDR3 is TGTGCCAGCAGACAGGGATCGTATCAGCCCCAGCATTTT.

This clonotype appeared many times. The chain joins TRBV28 to TRBJ1-5; a possible D gene is TRBD1 (5 bases). This CDR3 contains 15 residues. The germline CDR1 and CDR2 sequences are MDHEN and SYDVKM. Trimming stripped 5 bases from V and 5 bases from J, with 16 bases between. This CDR3 is CASSTPGRRDQPQHF. Here the CDR3 DNA reads TGTGCCAGCAGTACCCCGGGGCGGAGGGATCAGCCCCAGCATTTT.

The rearrangement links TRBV28 to TRBJ1-6, with a tentative D call TRBD1 (5 bases). Deletions cut 6 bases from V and 7 bases from J, with 13 bases between. CDR3 length: 14 residues. Germline lookup yields CDR1 MDHEN and CDR2 SYDVKM. CDR3 nucleotides: TGTGCCAGCAGACAGGCCCCGGGGAATTCACCCCTCCACTTT. Translated: CASRQAPGNSPLHF.

This clonotype was seen a single time. The V and J genes are TRBV24-1 and TRBJ2-1; possible D gene TRBD1, 6 bases. The length of the CDR3 is 16 residues. Trimming took 0 bases from V and 0 from J, leaving 8 bases between them. Germline V gene sequence: CDR1 KGHDR, CDR2 SFDVKD. CDR3 in amino acids: CATSDLGDNSYNEQFF. The CDR3, as DNA: TGTGCCACCAGTGATTTGGGGGACAACTCCTACAATGAGCAGTTCTTC.

There are a few counts of this clonotype. The chain links TRBV29-1 to TRBJ2-6; no clear D gene. The germline CDR1 and CDR2 sequences are SQVTM and ANQGSEA. The V gene lost 6 bases and the J gene lost 4 bases, with 7 bases spanning the gap. The CDR3 is 12 residues long. CDR3 amino acids: CSVFTGANVLTF. The CDR3 nucleotides are TGCAGCGTATTTACGGGGGCCAACGTCCTGACTTTC.

The chain uses TRBV5-1 and TRBJ2-7; 7 bases fit TRBD1. CDR1 is SGHRS, CDR2 YFSETQ, per germline. Unmatched junction bases numbered 8, after V lost 1 base and J lost 7 bases. This CDR3 spans 14 amino acids. CDR3 sequence: CASSLTGTVEEQYF. The CDR3 DNA is TGCGCCAGCAGCTTGACCGGGACAGTCGAGGAGCAGTACTTC.

This clonotype has ten or more counts. The chain has TRBV7-3 and TRBJ2-2, with 10 positions matching TRBD2. V gave up 2 bases and J gave up 3 bases; unmatched junction bases: 9. The germline CDR1 and CDR2 sequences are SGHTA and FQGTGA. This CDR3 is built from 18 residues. The CDR3 DNA is TGTGCCAGCAGCTTACGAGCGGGAGGGGGGGCCGACACCGGGGAGCTGTTTTTT. As protein: CASSLRAGGGADTGELFF.

The sample holds many counts of this clonotype. The genes are TRBV19 and TRBJ2-7; the D gene is possibly TRBD2 (6 bases). The germline V gene encodes CDR1 LNHDA and CDR2 SQIVND (reference sequence). This CDR3 region has 14 residues. V lost 1 base to trimming and J lost 2 bases, with 9 bases between them. CDR3 sequence (DNA): TGTGCCAGTAGTATAGGGAGGGGTACCTACGAGCAGTACTTC. Its translation is CASSIGRGTYEQYF.

The J gene is TRBJ2-1, the V gene TRBV10-3; 8 bases match TRBD1. Per the germline V gene, CDR1 is ENHRY and CDR2 is SYGVKD. V dropped 2 bases and J dropped 8; count of bases not matched to a gene: 5. CDR3 size: 14 residues. The CDR3 reads CAISEGQGIYEQFF. CDR3 coding DNA: TGTGCCATCAGTGAGGGACAGGGAATCTATGAGCAGTTCTTC.

This clonotype occurred many times. V gene TRBV28 combines with J gene TRBJ2-7; possibly TRBD2 for D (5 bases). The CDR3 consists of 14 residues. Germline V lookup: CDR1 MDHEN, CDR2 SYDVKM. V lost 5 bases to trimming and J lost 2 bases, with 13 bases between them. The CDR3 sequence is CASSPPRGTYEQYF. The CDR3 nucleotides are TGTGCCAGCAGTCCCCCTCGGGGAACCTACGAGCAGTACTTC.

This clonotype was seen ten or more times. This chain uses TRBV25-1 with TRBJ2-6, with D hard to call. Deletions cut 1 base from V and 3 bases from J, with 16 bases between. CDR1 is MGHDK and CDR2 is SYGVNS in the germline V gene. The CDR3 runs 18 residues. This CDR3 reads CASSESPRWGSGANVLTF. DNA for the CDR3: TGTGCCAGCAGTGAATCTCCCCGCTGGGGAAGTGGGGCCAACGTCCTGACTTTC.

This clonotype was found many times. This rearrangement joins TRBV25-1 to TRBJ1-1; possibly TRBD1 for D (6 bases). V shed 3 bases and J shed 0 bases, with 11 bases lying between them. Germline CDR1 is MGHDK and CDR2 is SYGVNS. The CDR3 consists of 15 residues. The CDR3 is CASSDTGRLNTEAFF. The CDR3 DNA follows: TGTGCCAGCAGTGACACAGGGCGACTGAACACTGAAGCTTTCTTT.

Notes on this clonotype: A much bigger clone sits one base away, suggesting this may be a read error. The chain is built from TRBV12-3 or TRBV12-4 and TRBJ2-3; the match to TRBD1 covers 10 bases. CDR3 length: 18 residues. The CDR3 loop is CASKPGQGGITGTETQYF. The CDR3 nucleotides read TGTGCCAGCAAACCAGGACAGGGGGGGATTACCGGCACAGAAACGCAGTATTTT.

This clonotype appeared many times. The chain joins TRBV5-1 to TRBJ1-4; 8 bases are shared with TRBD1. The CDR3 covers 14 residues. With V trimmed by 4 bases and J by 3 bases, 2 bases remained unmatched. Germline CDR1 is SGHRS and CDR2 is YFSETQ. The DNA of the CDR3 is TGCGCCAGCAGCACGACAGGGGCTAATGAAAAACTGTTTTTT. Translation gives CASSTTGANEKLFF.

This chain joins TRBV9 and TRBJ1-2, with D unclear. Trimming cost V 0 bases and J 6 bases, with 12 bases left between them. Germline CDR1 SGDLS, CDR2 YYNGEE. The CDR3 runs 14 residues. In DNA form, the CDR3 reads TGTGCCAGCAGCGTAGATCAACAAGGTGATGGCTACACCTTC. Its protein product is CASSVDQQGDGYTF. The full variable domain, completed using reference TRBV9 and TRBJ1-2, is DSGVTQTPKHLITATGQRVTLRCSPRSGDLSVYWYQQSLDQGLQFLIQYYNGEERAKGNILERFSAQQFPDLHSELNLSSLELGDSALYFCASSVDQQGDGYTFGSGTRLTVV.

The gene calls are TRBV20-1 and TRBJ2-3; tentatively, D is TRBD1 (6 bases). V gave up 3 bases and J gave up 5 bases, with 21 bases separating them. The CDR3 runs to 16 residues. Looked up from germline, CDR1 is DFQATT and CDR2 is SNEGSKA (reference sequence). The CDR3 DNA is TGCAGTGCTAGTGGTGACAGGTCTACGGGGAAAGATACGCAGTATTTT. This sequence encodes CSASGDRSTGKDTQYF.

This clonotype was recorded many times. The chain is built from TRBV12-3 or TRBV12-4 and TRBJ1-2; unclear D gene. The CDR3 loop spans 12 amino acids. V dropped 2 bases and J dropped 3 bases, with 4 bases sitting between them. CDR3 sequence (DNA): TGTGCCAGCAGTTTAAACGACTATGGCTACACCTTC. Translation gives CASSLNDYGYTF.

J is TRBJ1-1 and V is TRBV6-2 or TRBV6-3; 8 bases are shared with TRBD1. V was clipped by 5 bases and J by 4 bases; unmatched bases: 6. The CDR3 is made up of 14 amino acids. The germline gives CDR1 MNHEY, CDR2 SVGEGT. CDR3 sequence (DNA): TGTGCCAGCAGTGGACGACAGGGGTTCACTGAAGCTTTCTTT. Translation: CASSGRQGFTEAFF.